This is a list of T cell receptor beta chains from one sample in a study of cytomegalovirus exposure and HLA in healthy donors. Assay: immunoSEQ multiplex PCR; the TCRdb copy retains only in-frame clones and omits some. The profile covers tens of thousands of clones, with approximately 94% appearing a single time and 1.4% taken by the ten largest. The sequencing sample was made of PBMCs. These receptors were obtained from a young man in good health and CMV-seropositive. Both conserved end residues are part of each CDR3. The order of the fields is J gene, CDR3 length, V gene, clone size, D gene, CDR3 DNA, CDR3 protein. D genes are given only for firm matches. Size values are once, few and many counts, or a class for expanded clones, and some rows have none.

>TRBJ1-4|15|TRBV15|-|-
TGTGCCACCAGCAGAGAGAGGGGGGGCAGTGAAAAACTGTTTTTT
CATSRERGGSEKLFF
>TRBJ2-2|14|TRBV7-3|-|-
TGTGCCAGCAGCTTAAACGGGGTCACCGGGGAGCTGTTTTTT
CASSLNGVTGELFF
>TRBJ2-7|11|TRBV27|-|-
TGTGCCAGCGGCTTTCCCAGCGAGCAGTACTTC
CASGFPSEQYF
>TRBJ2-1|14|TRBV9|-|-
TGTGCCAGCAGCGGGGGGGGCGGGAACAATGAGCAGTTCTTC
CASSGGGGNNEQFF
>TRBJ2-2|14|TRBV10-3|-|TRBD1
TGTGCCATCCGGGGACAGGGGAACACCGGGGAGCTGTTTTTT
CAIRGQGNTGELFF
>TRBJ2-3|16|TRBV9|-|TRBD2
TGTGCCAGCAGCGTAGGCCTAGCGGCCCCCACAGATACGCAGTATTTT
CASSVGLAAPTDTQYF
>TRBJ2-2|14|TRBV6-5|-|TRBD2
TGTGCCAGCAGGAGCGGGGCTCGAACCGGGGAGCTGTTTTTT
CASRSGARTGELFF
>TRBJ2-5|14|TRBV5-4|few|TRBD1
TGTGCCAGCAGCTTTCAGGGGGTGGTAGAGACCCAGTACTTC
CASSFQGVVETQYF
>TRBJ1-2|16|TRBV4-1|-|-
TGCGCCAGCAGCCAAGATCCGGGGGGAAGGACCTATGGCTACACCTTC
CASSQDPGGRTYGYTF
>TRBJ2-5|13|TRBV19|-|-
TGTGCCAGTATGCCTCGGGGTTCAGAGACCCAGTACTTC
CASMPRGSETQYF
>TRBJ1-1|13|TRBV6-1|-|-
TGTGCCAGCAGTCAGGGGATAACAACTGAAGCTTTCTTT
CASSQGITTEAFF
>TRBJ2-3|12|TRBV5-1|-|-
TGCGCCAGCAGGGAAGGGGCAGATACGCAGTATTTT
CASREGADTQYF
>TRBJ2-7|15|TRBV11-2|-|-
TGTGCCAGCAGCTTAGAGGGGAGGATTTTCTACGAGCAGTACTTC
CASSLEGRIFYEQYF
>TRBJ2-1|17|TRBV7-9|once|-
TGTGCCAGCAGCCTCCTGCCGGGACAAAGCTCCTACAATGAGCAGTTCTTC
CASSLLPGQSSYNEQFF
>TRBJ1-1|15|TRBV10-3|-|-
TGTGCCATCAGTGGGGACCCACAGGGATCGACTGAAGCTTTCTTT
CAISGDPQGSTEAFF
>TRBJ1-2|14|TRBV9|once|TRBD1
TGTGCCAGCAGCGTAGGGGGACAGGAGAAGGGCTACACCTTC
CASSVGGQEKGYTF
>TRBJ2-3|16|TRBV7-3|few|-
TGTGCCAGCAGCTTAAATGGCGGAGGGGGCACAGATACGCAGTATTTT
CASSLNGGGGTDTQYF
>TRBJ1-4|15|TRBV2|-|-
TGTGCCAGCAGTGCCCCCTCCAGGGAAAATGAAAAACTGTTTTTT
CASSAPSRENEKLFF
>TRBJ1-4|13|TRBV5-6|-|-
TGTGCCAGCAGCTCAACAACTAATGAAAAACTGTTTTTT
CASSSTTNEKLFF
>TRBJ2-7|15|TRBV6-1|-|TRBD1
TGTGCCAGCAGTGAATTGGAGACAGGGCCCTACGAGCAGTACTTC
CASSELETGPYEQYF
>TRBJ2-1|14|TRBV5-1|-|TRBD2
TGCGCCAGCAGCGTGACTAGCGGGATTAATGAGCAGTTCTTC
CASSVTSGINEQFF
>TRBJ2-3|16|TRBV5-1|-|TRBD2
TGCGCCAGCTGGGAGGGGCACGGAGTCGCTGAGGGTACGCAGTATTTT
CASWEGHGVAEGTQYF
>TRBJ1-1|14|TRBV21-1|-|-
TGTGCCAGCAGCCCCCGGGGGGCCAACACTGAAGCTTTCTTT
CASSPRGANTEAFF
>TRBJ2-7|14|TRBV7-2|-|TRBD2
TGTGCCTCATACGGCGGGGGGGCTAGCTACGAGCAGTACTTC
CASYGGGASYEQYF